Presented here are 15 T cell receptor beta chains from one specimen sequenced in a study of T cell repertoires in cytomegalovirus infection. TCRdb used MiXCR to reprocess the reads, holding one entry per CDR3 protein. The sample carries approximately 500,000 distinct CDR3 sequences, more than 15% recorded once. Sequencing was performed on CD8+ T cells from PBMCs. The receptors originated from a human donor in good health (CMV status not recorded). Some clones in this sample may be carry-over from other donors' samples.

CDR3 in DNA: TGTGCCACCAGTGTAGGCCAAAGAGGACTAGCGGGAAGGTCCTACAATGAGCAGTTCTTC. This translates into CATSVGQRGLAGRSYNEQFF. The chain carries TRBV24-1 and TRBJ2-1, with TRBD2 identical over 12 bases. The CDR3 length is 20 residues. V gave up 5 bases and J gave up 1 base; unmatched junction bases: 14. Germline CDR1 and CDR2: KGHDR and SFDVKD.

The genes are TRBV4-2 and TRBJ2-3, with 11 bases fitting TRBD2. The trim removed 0 bases at V and 6 bases at J, leaving 14 bases unmatched. The CDR3 is 19 residues long. Germline values: CDR1 LGHNA, CDR2 YNFKEQ. As DNA, the CDR3 is TGTGCCAGCAGCCAAGATCGGCCCGGGGGACTAGCGGCTGCGGATACGCAGTATTTT. As protein: CASSQDRPGGLAAADTQYF.

Sample share makes this clonotype medium-sized. This rearrangement joins TRBV7-9 to TRBJ2-1; 8 bases are shared with TRBD2. The germline V gene encodes CDR1 SEHNR and CDR2 FQNEAQ (reference sequence). The CDR3 extends over 16 amino acids. The junction had 7 bases not matched to a gene; V was cut back by 4 bases and J by 2 bases. CDR3: CASSSLDGGAYNEQFF. The CDR3 nucleotides are TGTGCCAGCAGCTCCCTCGACGGGGGGGCCTACAATGAGCAGTTCTTC.

This clonotype was detected many times. This chain connects TRBV28 to TRBJ1-1; D is ambiguous. Germline assignment: CDR1 MDHEN and CDR2 SYDVKM. Trimming took off 6 bases at V and 2 bases at J, with 10 bases between the two ends. The CDR3 covers 13 residues. The CDR3 DNA sequence: TGTGCCAGCAGCCGGGGAGTTAACACTGAAGCTTTCTTT. Translated: CASSRGVNTEAFF.

The chain employs TRBV9 and TRBJ1-2; TRBD1 might be the D (6 bases). V was clipped by 0 bases and J by 2 bases, with 11 bases between them. Germline V gives CDR1 SGDLS, CDR2 YYNGEE. CDR3 length equals 15 residues. CDR3 sequence reads: CASSVATGQNYGYTF. The CDR3 DNA reads as TGTGCCAGCAGCGTAGCTACAGGGCAAAACTATGGCTACACCTTC.

This clonotype was counted a few times. The genes are TRBV6-5 and TRBJ2-2, with D perhaps TRBD1 (5 bases). There are 18 residues in the CDR3. The V gene's germline CDR1 is MNHEY and CDR2 SVGAGI. V lost 0 bases and J 3 bases, leaving 17 bases between the germline ends. This CDR3 reads CASSYSIGVELDTGELFF. The CDR3 DNA sequence: TGTGCCAGCAGTTACTCGATAGGGGTCGAGCTAGACACCGGGGAGCTGTTTTTT.

The V gene is TRBV28, the J gene TRBJ1-5; D ambiguous. The CDR3 has 13 amino acids. Trimming cost V 7 bases and J 0 bases, with 7 bases left between them. Germline lookup yields CDR1 MDHEN and CDR2 SYDVKM. This chain's CDR3 is CASTVYSNQPQHF. The CDR3 DNA reads TGTGCCAGCACGGTCTATAGCAATCAGCCCCAGCATTTT.

The V and J genes are TRBV5-4 and TRBJ1-1; no reliable D call. Germline CDR1 is SGHNT and CDR2 is YYREEE (reference sequence). This CDR3 is built from 15 residues. The V gene lost 0 bases and the J gene lost 4 bases, with 13 bases spanning the gap. The CDR3 nucleotides read TGTGCCAGCAGCTTGGGGACGGGTCTAGGCACTGAAGCTTTCTTT. The encoded protein is CASSLGTGLGTEAFF.

This clonotype turned up a few times. The chain carries TRBV29-1 and TRBJ2-2; 12 bases align to TRBD2. The V segment lost 1 base and the J segment 4 bases; nucleotides outside the gene matches: 4. The CDR3 loop spans 16 amino acids. Germline V gene lookup returns CDR1 SQVTM and CDR2 ANQGSEA. The CDR3 bases are TGCAGCGTTGAAGGGAGGGGACTAGCGGGCACCGGGGAGCTGTTTTTT. This sequence encodes CSVEGRGLAGTGELFF.

Concerning this clonotype: A read error may account for a junction end that differs from germline. The gene calls are TRBV7-6 and TRBJ2-1; TRBD1 matches 12 bases. The CDR3 contains 15 residues. Looked up from germline, CDR1 is SGHVS and CDR2 is FNYEAQ. DNA for the CDR3: TGTACCAGCAGCTTTGGGACAGGGGGCCACAATGAGCAGTTCTTC. Translation: CTSSFGTGGHNEQFF. The full variable domain, completed using reference TRBV7-6 and TRBJ2-1, is GAGVSQSPRYKVTKRGQDVALRCDPISGHVSLYWYRQALGQGPEFLTYFNYEAQQDKSGLPNDRFSAERPEGSISTLTIQRTEQRDSAMYRCTSSFGTGGHNEQFFGPGTRLTVL.

This clonotype was seen ten or more times. The chain combines TRBV6-5 with TRBJ1-2, with TRBD1 identical over 7 bases. The CDR3 is 14 amino acids. Trimming took 2 bases from V and 5 from J; bases not matched to a gene: 5. Germline assignment: CDR1 MNHEY and CDR2 SVGAGI. This CDR3 reads CASSYGDSTYGYTF. In DNA, the CDR3 is TGTGCCAGCAGTTACGGGGACAGTACTTATGGCTACACCTTC.

This clonotype was observed many times. The chain links TRBV11-2 to TRBJ1-2; 11 nucleotides align to TRBD1. In germline, CDR1 is SGHAT, CDR2 FQNNGV. CDR3 length: 16 residues. Unmatched junction bases numbered 5, after V lost 0 bases and J lost 5 bases. CDR3 nucleotides: TGTGCCAGCAGCTTAGATTGGACAGGGGGCGCGTATGGCTACACCTTC. Protein sequence: CASSLDWTGGAYGYTF.

In its sample, this clonotype was seen many times. The CDR3 spells CASSSMDLMGYGYTF. The DNA of the CDR3 is TGTGCCAGCAGCTCAATGGACCTAATGGGCTATGGCTACACCTTC. V gene TRBV11-2 combines with J gene TRBJ1-2, with unresolved D. The CDR3 extends over 15 amino acids. Germline-derived CDR1 and CDR2 are SGHAT and FQNNGV. Trimming shortened V by 4 bases and J by 4 bases, and 16 bases separated the two germline ends.

This clonotype occurred once. The chain has TRBV20-1 and TRBJ2-1; TRBD2 agrees at 11 bases. CDR3 length: 15 amino acids. Germline CDR1 DFQATT, CDR2 SNEGSKA (reference sequence). The J segment lost 6 bases and the V segment lost 4 bases, leaving 8 bases of the junction unmatched. Here the CDR3 DNA reads TGCAGTGCTACGAGGACTAGCGGGCCCTTCAATGAGCAGTTCTTC. It specifies CSATRTSGPFNEQFF.

This clonotype came up a few times. This rearrangement joins TRBV27 to TRBJ1-3; D remains unclear. The CDR3 runs 13 residues. Germline values: CDR1 MNHEY, CDR2 SMNVEV (reference sequence). Between the trimmed V and J ends, which lost 0 bases and 5 bases, there was a span of 5 bases. The CDR3 loop is CASSLSERNTIYF. CDR3 nucleotide sequence: TGTGCCAGCAGTTTATCAGAGAGAAACACCATATATTTT.